This T cell receptor (beta chain) was found in a study of blood T cell repertoires in COVID-19. Study at large: Samples came from the United States, Italy and Spain, spanning acute and convalescent COVID-19. From T cells, B-cell-depleted T cells, or PBMCs came the material, which was cDNA or gDNA.

Those enrolled, adults aged roughly 18 to 100 years, came from under 25 US areas. The CDR3 loop spans 16 amino acids. V dropped 4 bases and J dropped 4; count of bases not matched to a gene: 6. The germline V gene encodes CDR1 SGHTS and CDR2 YDEGEE. Per the study methods: Researchers report that nucleated cell counts were estimated from reference gene primer amplification. Clones were sequenced by immunoSEQ multiplex PCR, and TCRdb holds only the in-frame ones, with some missing. V, J and clone size are those of that table, while D and trimming were read from the DNA. The table has some 220,000 clones, 75% to 90% seen once; the top ten hold roughly 3.4%.

The source material was PBMCs or T cells enriched from blood (not recorded which). The TCR was taken from a woman between 40 and 50 years old with acute COVID-19. This chain uses TRBV5-8 with TRBJ1-6, with 9 nucleotides matching TRBD1. CDR3 protein: CASSVRTGVYNSPLHF. Written as DNA, the CDR3 is TGTGCCAGCAGCGTACGGACAGGGGTTTATAATTCACCCCTCCACTTT. Full variable domain (outside the CDR3, taken from reference TRBV5-8 and TRBJ1-6): EAGVTQSPTHLIKTRGQQATLRCSPISGHTSVYWYQQALGLGLQFLLWYDEGEERNRGNFPPRFSGRQFPNYSSELNVNALELEDSALYLCASSVRTGVYNSPLHFGNGTRLTVT.